This T cell receptor (beta chain) was identified in a study of CD8 T cells in ankylosing spondylitis. The study's findings and limits: A TCR beta motif made of fewer than ten highly homologous variants seemed typical of ankylosing spondylitis blood.

The sample holds many counts of this clonotype. The target antigen is unknown. The V and J ends lost 4 bases and 7 bases respectively, with 14 bases between them. Germline CDR1 SQVTM, CDR2 ANQGSEA. The length of the CDR3 is 12 residues. Preparation of TCR beta libraries was done by quantitative 5'-RACE with molecular barcodes. TCRdb re-derived calls from the 5' RACE reads in MiXCR, one entry per CDR3 protein. The sample lists about 460,000 distinct CDR3 sequences, about 5% occurring once. Sequenced material: blood, either unsorted or a sorted T cell fraction (not recorded which). The source is a male donor with ankylosing spondylitis. The J gene is TRBJ2-7, the V gene TRBV29-1, with D maybe TRBD1 (5 bases). CDR3 sequence (DNA): TGCAGCGTTGCGGCGGACATAAAAGAGCAGTACTTC. Translation: CSVAADIKEQYF.